This T cell receptor (beta chain) is from a study of CD8 T cell repertoires and HIV-1 epitope variants. Across the whole study: Controls were a CMV, EBV and flu peptide pool, Ebola AY9 negative control, and no-peptide well. An uncultured baseline aliquot held 1M T cells.

Germline assignment: CDR1 SGHVS and CDR2 FQNEAQ. The CDR3 spans 13 residues. The V end lost 2 bases, the J end lost 5 bases, and 9 bases lay between the germline ends. A remark on this clone: The target antigen is unknown.

Profiled with immunoSEQ multiplex PCR; TCRdb holds only in-frame clones, not every one. The table lists over 4,500 clones, about three fifths of them singletons. This receptor was obtained from a male donor with HIV. The rearrangement joins TRBV7-8 to TRBJ2-5, with D possibly being TRBD2 (5 bases). The sequenced sample was cultured CD8+ T cells derived from PBMCs. DNA for the CDR3: TGTGCCAGCAGCTTACGGAGGATGGAGACCCAGTACTTC. Translated, it gives CASSLRRMETQYF.